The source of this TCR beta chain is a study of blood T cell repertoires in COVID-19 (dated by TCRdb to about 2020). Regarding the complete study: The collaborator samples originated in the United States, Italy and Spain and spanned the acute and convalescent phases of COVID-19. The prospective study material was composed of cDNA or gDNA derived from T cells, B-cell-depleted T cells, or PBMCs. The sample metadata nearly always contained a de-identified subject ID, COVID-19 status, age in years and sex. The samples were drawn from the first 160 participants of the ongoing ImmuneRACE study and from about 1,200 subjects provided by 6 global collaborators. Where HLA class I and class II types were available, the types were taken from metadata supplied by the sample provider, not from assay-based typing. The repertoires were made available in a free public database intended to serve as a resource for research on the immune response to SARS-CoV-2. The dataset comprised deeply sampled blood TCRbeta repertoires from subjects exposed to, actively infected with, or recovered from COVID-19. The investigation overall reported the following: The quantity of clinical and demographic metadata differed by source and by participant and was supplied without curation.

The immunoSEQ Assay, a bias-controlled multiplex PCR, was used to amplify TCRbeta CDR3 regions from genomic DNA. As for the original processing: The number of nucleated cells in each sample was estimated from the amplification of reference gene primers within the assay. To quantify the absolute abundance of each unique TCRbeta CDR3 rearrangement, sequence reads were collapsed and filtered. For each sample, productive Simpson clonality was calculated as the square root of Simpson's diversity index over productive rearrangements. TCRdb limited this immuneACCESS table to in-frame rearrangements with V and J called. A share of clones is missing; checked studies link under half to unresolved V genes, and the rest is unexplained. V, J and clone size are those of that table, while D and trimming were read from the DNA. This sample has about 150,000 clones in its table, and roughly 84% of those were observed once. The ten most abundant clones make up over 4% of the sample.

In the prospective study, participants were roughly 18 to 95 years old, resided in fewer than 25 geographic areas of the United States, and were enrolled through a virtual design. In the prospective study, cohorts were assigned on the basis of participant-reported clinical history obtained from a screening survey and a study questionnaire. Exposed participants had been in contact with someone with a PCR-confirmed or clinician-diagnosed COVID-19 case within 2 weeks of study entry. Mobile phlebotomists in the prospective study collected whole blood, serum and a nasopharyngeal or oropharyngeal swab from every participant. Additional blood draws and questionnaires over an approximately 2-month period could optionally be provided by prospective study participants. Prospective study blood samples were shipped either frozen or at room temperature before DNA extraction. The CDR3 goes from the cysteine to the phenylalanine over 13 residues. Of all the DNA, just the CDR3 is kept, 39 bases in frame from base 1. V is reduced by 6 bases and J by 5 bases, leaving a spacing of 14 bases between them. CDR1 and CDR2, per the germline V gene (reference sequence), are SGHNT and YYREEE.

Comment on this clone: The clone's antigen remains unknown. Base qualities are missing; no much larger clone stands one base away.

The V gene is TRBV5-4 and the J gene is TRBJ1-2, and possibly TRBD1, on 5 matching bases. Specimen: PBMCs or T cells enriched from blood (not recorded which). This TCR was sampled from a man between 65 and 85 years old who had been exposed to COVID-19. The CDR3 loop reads CASTGRGWYGYTF. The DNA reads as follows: TGTGCCAGCACCGGGAGGGGCTGGTATGGCTACACCTTC.